Listed below are T cell receptor beta chains from one sample, sequenced in a study of blood T cell repertoires in COVID-19. Generated by immunoSEQ multiplex PCR, the TCRdb table keeps only in-frame clones and is missing some. The sample includes hundreds of thousands of clones, more than 75% of them seen just once. The sample consisted of PBMCs or T cells enriched from blood (not recorded which). Every receptor here comes from a young man who had recovered from COVID-19. CDR3s include the opening cysteine and the closing phenylalanine or tryptophan. Fields, in order: V gene, D gene, clone size, J gene, CDR3 DNA, CDR3 protein. The D gene is left open where the match is weak. Only part of the rows carry a size: once, few, many, or a class if the clone is expanded.

>TRBV18|-|-|TRBJ1-2
TGTGCCAGCCGTTCAACTACAGGGAACTATGGCTACACCTTC
CASRSTTGNYGYTF
>TRBV3-1/TRBV3-2|TRBD2|few|TRBJ2-1
TGTGCCAGCAGCCCACTAGCGGGAGCTCGGCAGTTCTTC
CASSPLAGARQFF
>TRBV5-1|-|-|TRBJ2-7
TGCGCCAGCAGCCGCGGGACGCAGAGTTGGGACGAGCAGTACTTC
CASSRGTQSWDEQYF
>TRBV5-4|-|-|TRBJ1-2
TGTGCCAGCAGCTTGGACGGCAGGGAGGCCGGCTACACCTTC
CASSLDGREAGYTF
>TRBV9|-|-|TRBJ1-3
TGTGCCAGCACCCCAGGCAGGGGCCTAGGAAACACCATATATTTT
CASTPGRGLGNTIYF
>TRBV5-4|-|-|TRBJ2-7
TGTGCCAGCAGCCCGGCGGGACAGTCCTACGAGCAGTACTTC
CASSPAGQSYEQYF
>TRBV19|-|-|TRBJ1-3
TGTGCCAGTAGTCTGCGGAGCTCTGGAAACACCATATATTTT
CASSLRSSGNTIYF
>TRBV6-5|TRBD1|-|TRBJ1-1
TGTGCCAGCAGCAACCGGGACAGGAACACTGAAGCTTTCTTT
CASSNRDRNTEAFF
>TRBV6-5|TRBD2|-|TRBJ2-2
TGTGCCAGCTCGCCAGGGCTAGCGGGAGTCGGGGAGCTGTTTTTT
CASSPGLAGVGELFF
>TRBV21-1|-|few|TRBJ1-5
TGTGCCAGCAGCAAAGAGGACAGGGTGCTTCAGCCCCAGCATTTT
CASSKEDRVLQPQHF
>TRBV3-1/TRBV3-2|TRBD1|-|TRBJ1-1
TGTGCCAGCAGCACCGGACAGGGAGGCTTAAGTGGAGCTTTCTTT
CASSTGQGGLSGAFF
>TRBV7-6|-|-|TRBJ1-3
TGTGCCAGCAGCTTACGTCCCGGGGAGCACTCTGGAAACACCATATATTTT
CASSLRPGEHSGNTIYF
>TRBV3-1/TRBV3-2|TRBD2|-|TRBJ2-2
TGTGCCAGCAGCCAAGGTTCCCTAGCGGGAGTTGACACCGGGGAGCTGTTTTTT
CASSQGSLAGVDTGELFF
>TRBV11-2|-|-|TRBJ2-1
TGTGCCAGCAACCTTGATTGGGGCGGGGTGAGCGATGAGCAGTTCTTC
CASNLDWGGVSDEQFF
>TRBV6-5|-|-|TRBJ1-2
TGTGCCAGCAGCTCCCTCGACAGCTTCTATGGCTACACCTTC
CASSSLDSFYGYTF
>TRBV24-1|-|-|TRBJ2-6
TGTGCCACCAGTGATGGGGCAGGGGCCGGGGCCAACGTCCTGACTTTC
CATSDGAGAGANVLTF
>TRBV3-1/TRBV3-2|TRBD2|-|TRBJ2-7
TGTGCCAGCAGCCCGGGGGGGCCGGCCTACGAGCAGTACTTC
CASSPGGPAYEQYF
>TRBV5-4|-|-|TRBJ1-1
TGTGCCAGCAGCTTGATGACAGGCGCAGGGGCTGAAGCTTTCTTT
CASSLMTGAGAEAFF
>TRBV21-1|-|-|TRBJ2-5
TGTGCCAGCAGCAAAGTGGGGCAGGGGCAAGAGACCCAGTACTTC
CASSKVGQGQETQYF
>TRBV5-1|-|-|TRBJ1-5
TGCGCCAGCAGCCTGGAGGGGTTGAATCAGCCCCAGCATTTT
CASSLEGLNQPQHF
>TRBV14|TRBD2|-|TRBJ2-3
TGTGCCAGCAGCCAACCCCCGCTAGCGGGACAAGATACGCAGTATTTT
CASSQPPLAGQDTQYF
>TRBV11-2|-|-|TRBJ2-3
TGTGCCAGCAACAATAGGGGTGAAGATACGCAGTATTTT
CASNNRGEDTQYF
>TRBV5-1|TRBD2|-|TRBJ2-1
TGCGCCAGCAGCTTGAATGCGGGGGGCAATGAGCAGTTCTTC
CASSLNAGGNEQFF
>TRBV6-5|TRBD1|-|TRBJ1-1
TGTGCCAGCAGTCGACAGGGGGCCAACACTGAAGCTTTCTTT
CASSRQGANTEAFF
>TRBV19|TRBD1|-|TRBJ1-1
TGTGCCAGTAGTCTCTACCCAGCCGGGACAGGGCGGAACACTGAAGCTTTCTTT
CASSLYPAGTGRNTEAFF
>TRBV18|-|-|TRBJ2-7
TGTGCCAGCTCACCAGCTAGCGCCTTCTCCTACGAGCAGTACTTC
CASSPASAFSYEQYF